This TCR beta chain was observed in a study of response to subunit inactivated influenza vaccine. Study-wide findings and caveats: It was suggested by the authors that few new T cells are recruited by each seasonal influenza vaccination.

The CDR3 runs 13 residues. Germline V gene sequence: CDR1 LGHDT, CDR2 YNNKEL (reference sequence). Trimming took off 2 bases at V and 2 bases at J, with 3 bases between the two ends. TCRdb re-analysed the RT-PCR reads in MiXCR, keeping a single row per CDR3 protein. Counted here are a few hundred thousand distinct CDR3 sequences, approximately 20% occurring once; the ten biggest clones make up about a tenth. Remarks on this clonotype: Its antigen is unidentified.

The source was PBMCs from blood, collected 21 months after vaccination. This receptor was taken from a man aged 50 to 69 who received an inactivated influenza vaccine. This chain joins TRBV3-1 and TRBJ2-2; D is unclear. The DNA of the CDR3 is TGTGCCAGCAGCCAATTTAACACCGGGGAGCTGTTTTTT. Its translation: CASSQFNTGELFF.